Below are 3 T cell receptor beta chains sequenced from a single sample in a study of CD8+ T cells in alopecia areata. Noted treatment: oral pan-JAK inhibitor, 5-10 mg twice daily. Extraction and reverse transcription of RNA yielded cDNA as the sequencing template. Generated by immunoSEQ multiplex PCR, the TCRdb table keeps only in-frame clones and is missing some. The table records 110,000 to 150,000 clones, nearly 55% of them present only once. Sequences were derived from CD8+ T cells sorted from blood, sampled at week 4, from a patient treated with tofacitinib. The receptors here all came from a human donor with alopecia areata.

This clone was detected a few times. This chain uses TRBV12-5 with TRBJ1-1; TRBD1 might be the D (5 bases). Germline V gene data show CDR1 as LGHNT and CDR2 as FRNRAP. Trimming pared 3 bases from V and 5 bases from J, leaving 7 bases between. This CDR3 region has 12 residues. CDR3 DNA: TGTGCTAGTGGTTTCTGGGGGACTGAAGCTTTCTTT. As protein: CASGFWGTEAFF.

The V gene is TRBV13, the J gene TRBJ2-7; D ambiguous. CDR3 length: 13 amino acids. Trimming removed 3 bases at V and 0 bases at J, with 6 bases between. Germline-derived CDR1 and CDR2 are PRHDT and FYEKMQ (reference sequence). The CDR3 here is CASSFPDSYEQYF. CDR3 in DNA: TGTGCCAGCAGCTTCCCTGACTCCTACGAGCAGTACTTC.

This chain connects TRBV2 to TRBJ2-3; 7 nucleotides align to TRBD1. CDR1 is SNHLY, CDR2 FYNNEI, per germline. J was trimmed by 2 bases and V by 3 bases; bases with no gene match: 2. The CDR3 is made up of 14 amino acids. Here the CDR3 reads CASSDGQDTDTQYF. The CDR3 DNA follows: TGTGCCAGCAGTGATGGACAGGACACAGATACGCAGTATTTT.